The present TCR beta chain was sequenced within a study of tumor-infiltrating lymphocytes in primary liver carcinoma. On this clonotype: Antigen: not known.

Blood RNA originated from unsorted whole blood, with germline DNA additionally extracted. The germline CDR1 and CDR2 sequences are SGHNT and YENEEA. V lost 2 bases and J lost 5, with 24 bases in between. The CDR3 sequence is 18 residues long. Notes on the study in general: Tumors significantly exceeded blood in top-250-clone fraction (p = 0.039).

Priming with a constant-region primer yielded TCR beta cDNA from 450 to 550 ng total RNA. Libraries of TCR beta came from three nested multiplex PCR rounds with slightly modified ARM-PCR. Running around 10 cycles apiece, the first two PCR rounds relied on TRBV1-TRBV30 forward primers together with a C-beta reverse primer. TCRdb independently ran MiXCR on the multiplex PCR reads; one entry per CDR3 protein. The sample lists 300,000 to 350,000 distinct CDR3 sequences, about 65% occurring once. The specimen sequenced was peripheral blood. The genes are TRBV11-3 and TRBJ2-5, with a weak D call TRBD2 (5 bases). The TCR comes from a man in his forties with primary liver carcinoma and hepatitis B virus infection. CDR3: CASSLKGRKEAPQETQYF. The CDR3 region has the DNA TGTGCCAGCAGCTTAAAAGGGCGGAAGGAGGCCCCACAGGAGACCCAGTACTTC.